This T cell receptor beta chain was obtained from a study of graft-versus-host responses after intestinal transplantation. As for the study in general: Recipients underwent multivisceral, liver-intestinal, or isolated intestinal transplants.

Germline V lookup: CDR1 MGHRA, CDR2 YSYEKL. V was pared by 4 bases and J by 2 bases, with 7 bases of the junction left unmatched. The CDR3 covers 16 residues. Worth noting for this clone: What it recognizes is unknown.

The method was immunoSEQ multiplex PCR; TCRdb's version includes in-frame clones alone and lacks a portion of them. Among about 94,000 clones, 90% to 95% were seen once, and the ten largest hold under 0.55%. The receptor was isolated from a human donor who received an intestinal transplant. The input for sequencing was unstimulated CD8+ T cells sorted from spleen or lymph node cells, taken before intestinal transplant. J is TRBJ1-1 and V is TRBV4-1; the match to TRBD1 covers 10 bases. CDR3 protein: CASSREGDRGNTEAFF. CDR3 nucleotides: TGCGCCAGCAGCCGAGAGGGGGACAGGGGCAACACTGAAGCTTTCTTT.